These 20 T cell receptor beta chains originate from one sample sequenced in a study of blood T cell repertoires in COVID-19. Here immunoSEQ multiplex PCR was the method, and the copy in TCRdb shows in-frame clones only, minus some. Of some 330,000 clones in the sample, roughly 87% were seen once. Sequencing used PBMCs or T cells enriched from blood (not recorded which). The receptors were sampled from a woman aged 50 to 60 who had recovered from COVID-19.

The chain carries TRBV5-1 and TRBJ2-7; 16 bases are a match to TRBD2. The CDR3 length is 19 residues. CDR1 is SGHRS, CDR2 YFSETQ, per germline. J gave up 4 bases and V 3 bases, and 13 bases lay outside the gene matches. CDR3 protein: CASSSGTSGGATRLYEQYF. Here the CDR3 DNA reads TGCGCCAGCAGCTCCGGGACTAGCGGGGGGGCGACGAGACTTTACGAGCAGTACTTC.

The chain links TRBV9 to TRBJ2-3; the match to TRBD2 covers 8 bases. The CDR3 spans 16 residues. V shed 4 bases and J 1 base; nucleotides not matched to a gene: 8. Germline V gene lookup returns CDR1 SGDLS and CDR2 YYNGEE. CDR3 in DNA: TGTGCCAGCAGCTCCGGAGCGGGGGTGGGCACAGATACGCAGTATTTT. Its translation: CASSSGAGVGTDTQYF.

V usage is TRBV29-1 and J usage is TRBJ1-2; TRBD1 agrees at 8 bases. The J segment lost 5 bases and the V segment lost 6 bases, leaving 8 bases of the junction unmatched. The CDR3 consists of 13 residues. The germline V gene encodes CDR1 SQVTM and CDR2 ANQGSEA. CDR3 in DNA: TGCAGCGTATCGACAGGGGCGGGGTATGGCTACACCTTC. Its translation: CSVSTGAGYGYTF. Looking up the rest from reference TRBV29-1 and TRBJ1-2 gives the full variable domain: SAVISQKPSRDICQRGTSLTIQCQVDSQVTMMFWYRQQPGQSLTLIATANQGSEATYESGFVIDKFPISRPNLTFSTLTVSNMSPEDSSIYLCSVSTGAGYGYTFGSGTRLTVV.

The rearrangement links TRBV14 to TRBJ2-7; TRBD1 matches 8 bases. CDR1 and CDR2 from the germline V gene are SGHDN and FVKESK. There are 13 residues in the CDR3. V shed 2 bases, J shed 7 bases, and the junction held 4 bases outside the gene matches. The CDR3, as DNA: TGTGCCAGCAGCCAATTTACAGGGGGAGAGCAGTACTTC. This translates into CASSQFTGGEQYF.

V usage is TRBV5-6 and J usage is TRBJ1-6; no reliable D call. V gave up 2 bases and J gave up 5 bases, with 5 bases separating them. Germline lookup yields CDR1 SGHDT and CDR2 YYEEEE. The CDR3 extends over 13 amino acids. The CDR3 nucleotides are TGTGCCAGCAGCTTAGCTAATAATTCACCCCTCCACTTT. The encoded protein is CASSLANNSPLHF.

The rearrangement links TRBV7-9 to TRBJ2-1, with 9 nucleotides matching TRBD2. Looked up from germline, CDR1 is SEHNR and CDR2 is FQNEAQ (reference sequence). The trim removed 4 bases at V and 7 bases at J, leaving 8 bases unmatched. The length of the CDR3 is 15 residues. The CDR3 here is CASSSIAGARNEQFF. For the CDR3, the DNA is TGTGCCAGCAGCTCCATAGCGGGAGCCCGGAATGAGCAGTTCTTC.

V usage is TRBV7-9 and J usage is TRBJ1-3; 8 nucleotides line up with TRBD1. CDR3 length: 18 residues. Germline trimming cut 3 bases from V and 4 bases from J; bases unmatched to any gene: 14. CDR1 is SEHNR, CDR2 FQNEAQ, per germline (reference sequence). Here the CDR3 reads CASSFFLGRGQMGNTIYF. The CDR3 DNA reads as TGTGCCAGCAGCTTCTTTCTGGGCAGGGGGCAGATGGGAAACACCATATATTTT.

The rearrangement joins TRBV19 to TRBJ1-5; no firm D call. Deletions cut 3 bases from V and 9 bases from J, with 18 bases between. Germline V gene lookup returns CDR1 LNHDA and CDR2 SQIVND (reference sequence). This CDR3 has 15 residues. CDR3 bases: TGTGCCAGTAGTATCCCGGGCAACCTTGCGGGGCCCCAGCATTTT. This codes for CASSIPGNLAGPQHF.

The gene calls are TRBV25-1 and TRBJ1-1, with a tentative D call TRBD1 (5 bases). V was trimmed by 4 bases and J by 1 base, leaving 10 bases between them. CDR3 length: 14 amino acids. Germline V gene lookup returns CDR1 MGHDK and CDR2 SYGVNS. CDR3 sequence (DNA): TGTGCCAGCAGTGTGGTCGGGGGGAACACTGAAGCTTTCTTT. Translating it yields CASSVVGGNTEAFF.

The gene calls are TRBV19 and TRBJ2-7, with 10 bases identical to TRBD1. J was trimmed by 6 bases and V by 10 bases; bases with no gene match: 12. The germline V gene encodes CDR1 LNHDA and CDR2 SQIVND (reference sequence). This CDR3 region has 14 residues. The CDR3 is CATKAGTGVFEQYF. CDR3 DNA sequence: TGTGCCACAAAGGCCGGGACAGGGGTATTCGAGCAGTACTTC.

The CDR3: CASNVGLMNTEAFF. The CDR3, as DNA: TGTGCCAGCAATGTTGGGCTTATGAACACTGAAGCTTTCTTT. The chain uses TRBV3-1 (or the pseudogene TRBV3-2) and TRBJ1-1, with no clear D. This CDR3 spans 14 amino acids. Germline V gene sequence: CDR1 LGHDT, CDR2 YNNKEL (reference sequence). Trimming took off 7 bases at V and 0 bases at J, with 12 bases between the two ends.

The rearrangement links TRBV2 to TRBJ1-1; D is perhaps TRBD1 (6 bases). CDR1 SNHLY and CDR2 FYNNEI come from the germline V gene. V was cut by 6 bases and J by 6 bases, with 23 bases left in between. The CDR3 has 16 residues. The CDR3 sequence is CASSLDSGVRLAEAFF. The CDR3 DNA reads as TGTGCCAGCAGCCTCGACTCAGGGGTGAGATTGGCTGAAGCTTTCTTT. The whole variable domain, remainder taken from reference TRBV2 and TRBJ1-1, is EPEVTQTPSHQVTQMGQEVILRCVPISNHLYFYWYRQILGQKVEFLVSFYNNEISEKSEIFDDQFSVERPDGSNFTLKIRSTKLEDSAMYFCASSLDSGVRLAEAFFGQGTRLTVV.

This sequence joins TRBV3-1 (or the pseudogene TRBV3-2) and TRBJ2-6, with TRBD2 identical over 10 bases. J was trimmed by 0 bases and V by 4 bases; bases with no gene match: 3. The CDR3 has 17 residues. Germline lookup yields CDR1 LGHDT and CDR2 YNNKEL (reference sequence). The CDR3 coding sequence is TGTGCCAGCAGCCCACTAGCGGGGATCTCTGGGGCCAACGTCCTGACTTTC. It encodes CASSPLAGISGANVLTF.

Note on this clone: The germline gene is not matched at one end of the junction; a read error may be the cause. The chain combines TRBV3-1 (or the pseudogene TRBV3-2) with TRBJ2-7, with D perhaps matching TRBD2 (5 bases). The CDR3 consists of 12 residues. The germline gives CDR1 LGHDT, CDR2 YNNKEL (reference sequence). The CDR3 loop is CASSQPLFGSRF. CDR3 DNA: TGTGCCAGCAGCCAACCACTCTTTGGGAGTCGCTTC.

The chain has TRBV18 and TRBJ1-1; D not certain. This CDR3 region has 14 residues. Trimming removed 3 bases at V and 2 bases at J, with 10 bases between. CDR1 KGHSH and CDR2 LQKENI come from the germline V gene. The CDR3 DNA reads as TGTGCCAGCTCACCGACCTCAGGTAACACTGAAGCTTTCTTT. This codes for CASSPTSGNTEAFF.

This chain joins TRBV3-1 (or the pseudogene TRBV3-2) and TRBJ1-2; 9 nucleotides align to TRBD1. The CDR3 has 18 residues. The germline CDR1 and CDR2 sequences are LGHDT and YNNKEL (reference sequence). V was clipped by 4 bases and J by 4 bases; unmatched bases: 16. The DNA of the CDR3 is TGTGCCAGCAGCCGCGATCCGGGACAGGGTCTGGTCGGCTATGGCTACACCTTC. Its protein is CASSRDPGQGLVGYGYTF.

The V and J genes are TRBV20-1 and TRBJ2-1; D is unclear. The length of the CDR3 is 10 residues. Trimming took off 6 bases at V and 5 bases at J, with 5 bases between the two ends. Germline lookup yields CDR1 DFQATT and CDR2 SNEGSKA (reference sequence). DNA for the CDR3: TGCAGTGCCCCAAACAATGAGCAGTTCTTC. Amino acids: CSAPNNEQFF.

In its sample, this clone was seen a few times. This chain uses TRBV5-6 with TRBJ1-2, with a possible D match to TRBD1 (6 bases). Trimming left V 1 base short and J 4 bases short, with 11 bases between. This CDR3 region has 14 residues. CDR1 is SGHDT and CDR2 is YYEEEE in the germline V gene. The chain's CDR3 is CASSLTGLTYGYTF. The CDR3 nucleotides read TGTGCCAGCAGCTTGACAGGGTTGACCTATGGCTACACCTTC.

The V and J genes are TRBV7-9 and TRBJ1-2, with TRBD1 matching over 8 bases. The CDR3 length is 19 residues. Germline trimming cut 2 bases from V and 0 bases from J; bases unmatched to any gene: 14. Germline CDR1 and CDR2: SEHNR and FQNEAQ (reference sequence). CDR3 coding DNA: TGTGCCAGCAGCTTACCCCAACCGGGACAGGCGATCGCTAACTATGGCTACACCTTC. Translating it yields CASSLPQPGQAIANYGYTF.

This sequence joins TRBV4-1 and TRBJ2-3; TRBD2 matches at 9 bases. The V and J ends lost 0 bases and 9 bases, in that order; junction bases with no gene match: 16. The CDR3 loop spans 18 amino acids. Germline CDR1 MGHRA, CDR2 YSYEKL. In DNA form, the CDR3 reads TGCGCCAGCAGCCAAGATTTACCCGTGGCGGGAGGGCCGCAGACGCAGTATTTT. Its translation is CASSQDLPVAGGPQTQYF.